A single sample is the source of the 4 T cell receptor beta chains below, sequenced in a study of T-cell reconstitution after alpha-beta-depleted transplantation in children. Using unique molecular identifiers, the investigators prepared the TCRbeta library. TCRdb called the PCR reads again in MiXCR, with one record for every CDR3 protein. The sample contains 260,000 or so distinct CDR3 sequences, approximately 12% of which appear only once. This specimen was PBMCs from the stem cell graft donor, taken from the stem cell graft. The receptors were gathered from a human donor who donated a stem cell graft to a child with acute lymphoblastic leukemia.

The V call is TRBV28, the J call TRBJ2-7; a possible D gene is TRBD2 (6 bases). Germline CDR1 reads MDHEN; CDR2 reads SYDVKM. The CDR3 has 15 residues. V shed 4 bases and J shed 1 base, with 14 bases lying between them. The CDR3 sequence: CASSYEYSGSYEQYF. CDR3 in DNA: TGTGCCAGCAGTTATGAGTATAGCGGTTCCTACGAGCAGTACTTC.

This clonotype came up many times. The V and J genes are TRBV6-2 or TRBV6-3 and TRBJ1-6; tentative D call: TRBD1 (5 bases). The CDR3 covers 13 residues. Germline V gives CDR1 MNHEY, CDR2 SVGEGT. V lost 8 bases and J lost 6, with 11 bases in between. The DNA of the CDR3 is TGTGCCAGCCGGACGGGACTTAATTCACCCCTCCACTTT. Protein sequence: CASRTGLNSPLHF.

This clonotype was detected a few times. The rearrangement links TRBV5-6 to TRBJ2-7, with TRBD1 matching over 9 bases. V was pared by 4 bases and J by 2 bases, with 7 bases of the junction left unmatched. CDR1 SGHDT and CDR2 YYEEEE come from the germline V gene. CDR3 length: 15 residues. The CDR3, as DNA: TGTGCCAGCAGCGAGCCGGGACAGGGACCCTACGAGCAGTACTTC. This codes for CASSEPGQGPYEQYF. Together with reference TRBV5-6 and TRBJ2-7, the CDR3 gives the full variable domain: DAGVTQSPTHLIKTRGQQVTLRCSPKSGHDTVSWYQQALGQGPQFIFQYYEEEERQRGNFPDRFSGHQFPNYSSELNVNALLLGDSALYLCASSEPGQGPYEQYFGPGTRLTVT.

This clonotype was recorded at least ten times. The CDR3 bases are TGTGCCAGCAGCCCGGGACTAGCGGCCGGGGAGCTGTTTTTT. It is translated as CASSPGLAAGELFF. The gene calls are TRBV7-2 and TRBJ2-2; 11 bases line up with TRBD2. This CDR3 has 14 residues. In germline, CDR1 is SGHTA, CDR2 FQGNSA. The ends lost 5 bases at V and 6 bases at J; junction bases unmatched: 2.